This entry lists 20 T cell receptor beta chains sequenced from one sample in a study of human T cells and chemical hapten exposure. Time point specified: patch test 2, 6 weeks after DPC sensitization. The treatment here: therapeutic diphenylcyclopropenone sensitization with weekly scalp DPC. One entry per CDR3 protein, called by TCRdb with MiXCR from the RACE reads. Here the sample spans approximately 89,000 distinct CDR3 sequences, roughly 10% being singletons. The sample consisted of whole blood, taken in connection with sensitization to the hapten diphenylcyclopropenone (DPC). The origin of the receptors is a woman between 25 and 40 years old with alopecia areata. Some clones in this sample may be carry-over from other donors' samples.

V usage is TRBV5-1 and J usage is TRBJ2-1; no clear D gene. The CDR3 totals 13 residues. CDR1 is SGHRS, CDR2 YFSETQ, per germline. The V gene lost 3 bases and the J gene lost 6 bases, with 10 bases spanning the gap. As DNA, the CDR3 is TGCGCCAGCAGCTACTCCCTCGGCAATGAGCAGTTCTTC. It is translated as CASSYSLGNEQFF.

This clonotype has at least ten counts. The V call is TRBV5-1, the J call TRBJ1-1; D unresolved. V dropped 4 bases and J dropped 0 bases, with 10 bases sitting between them. The CDR3 has 14 amino acids. Germline V CDR1 and CDR2: SGHRS, YFSETQ. CDR3 sequence: CASSAGELNTEAFF. Here the CDR3 DNA reads TGCGCCAGCAGCGCCGGAGAGTTGAACACTGAAGCTTTCTTT. The variable domain in full, with the rest retrieved from reference TRBV5-1 and TRBJ1-1, is KAGVTQTPRYLIKTRGQQVTLSCSPISGHRSVSWYQQTPGQGLQFLFEYFSETQRNKGNFPGRFSGRQFSNSRSEMNVSTLELGDSALYLCASSAGELNTEAFFGQGTRLTVV.

This clonotype has ten or more counts. The CDR3 sequence is CSVALLESSYEQYF. The CDR3, as DNA: TGCAGCGTTGCGTTGCTAGAAAGCTCCTACGAGCAGTACTTC. V gene TRBV29-1 combines with J gene TRBJ2-7; D is unclear. CDR3 length: 14 amino acids. Germline CDR1 and CDR2: SQVTM and ANQGSEA. The germline V and J ends were trimmed by 4 bases and 0 bases, with 13 bases remaining between them.

This clonotype came up many times. J is TRBJ1-3 and V is TRBV6-6; D unresolved. Between the trimmed V and J ends, which lost 5 bases and 8 bases, there was a span of 16 bases. The germline CDR1 and CDR2 sequences are MNHNY and SVGAGI (reference sequence). The CDR3 is made up of 14 amino acids. The CDR3 region is CASSANLARYTIYF. CDR3 sequence (DNA): TGTGCCAGCAGTGCGAACTTAGCCCGGTACACCATATATTTT.

This chain joins TRBV5-1 and TRBJ1-3; D remains ambiguous. V shed 0 bases and J shed 0 bases, with 7 bases lying between them. This CDR3 is 15 amino acids long. Germline assignment: CDR1 SGHRS and CDR2 YFSETQ. Here the CDR3 reads CASSLEGNSGNTIYF. The CDR3 nucleotides are TGCGCCAGCAGCTTGGAGGGAAACTCTGGAAACACCATATATTTT.

The DNA of the CDR3 is TGTGCCAGCAGTAGGGACAGGTCCTATAATTCACCCCTCCACTTT. It translates to CASSRDRSYNSPLHF. The chain recombines TRBV28 with TRBJ1-6; 8 nucleotides match TRBD1. Germline V lookup: CDR1 MDHEN, CDR2 SYDVKM. The CDR3 has 15 residues. The J segment lost 1 base and the V segment lost 5 bases, leaving 1 base of the junction unmatched.

This clonotype was seen ten or more times. The rearrangement joins TRBV7-2 to TRBJ2-1, with a weak D call TRBD2 (6 bases). Germline V gene sequence: CDR1 SGHTA, CDR2 FQGNSA. The CDR3 sequence is 14 residues long. Trimming left V 4 bases short and J 9 bases short, with 16 bases between. CDR3 loop: CASSWDSPAGEQFF. CDR3 coding DNA: TGTGCCAGCAGCTGGGACTCTCCCGCCGGTGAGCAGTTCTTC.

This clonotype was detected ten times or more. The chain employs TRBV7-2 and TRBJ1-5; D might be TRBD1 (5 bases). The CDR3 spans 15 residues. Germline V gene sequence: CDR1 SGHTA, CDR2 FQGNSA. V was shortened by 0 bases and J by 5 bases, with 11 bases between the two germline ends. CDR3 region: CASSLASGTYQPQHF. The CDR3 DNA is TGTGCCAGCAGCTTAGCGTCCGGGACCTATCAGCCCCAGCATTTT.

This clonotype has ten or more counts. The V and J genes are TRBV6-2 or TRBV6-3 and TRBJ2-3; 7 bases are a match to TRBD1. Trimming cost V 5 bases and J 5 bases; bases outside gene matches: 7. The CDR3 consists of 14 residues. The V gene's germline CDR1 is MNHEY and CDR2 SVGEGT. The CDR3 spells CASSRQGRGDTQYF. CDR3 DNA sequence: TGTGCCAGCAGTAGACAGGGTAGAGGAGATACGCAGTATTTT.

This clonotype was seen more than once but under ten times. V usage is TRBV5-1 and J usage is TRBJ2-1; D may correspond to TRBD1 or TRBD2 (6 bases each). V shed 4 bases and J shed 2 bases, with 13 bases lying between them. Germline CDR1 and CDR2: SGHRS and YFSETQ. There are 15 residues in the CDR3. In DNA, the CDR3 is TGCGCCAGCAGCCAAAGGGGGGAGCCCTACAATGAGCAGTTCTTC. Translated: CASSQRGEPYNEQFF.

The chain is built from TRBV5-1 and TRBJ1-2; no definite D call. V lost 4 bases and J lost 4, with 17 bases in between. The CDR3 sequence is 15 residues long. Looked up from germline, CDR1 is SGHRS and CDR2 is YFSETQ. The CDR3 loop reads CASSEIRTGFYGYTF. For the CDR3, the DNA is TGCGCCAGCAGCGAGATCCGGACGGGATTCTATGGCTACACCTTC.

The chain employs TRBV20-1 and TRBJ1-2; 7 positions agree with TRBD1. This CDR3 has 14 amino acids. V was pared by 6 bases and J by 4 bases, with 11 bases of the junction left unmatched. In germline, CDR1 is DFQATT, CDR2 SNEGSKA (reference sequence). As DNA, the CDR3 is TGCAGTGCGGACCCCAGGGGGATAGGCTATGGCTACACCTTC. Amino acid sequence: CSADPRGIGYGYTF.

This clonotype was counted many times. V gene TRBV10-2 combines with J gene TRBJ1-5; the D is unclear. CDR3 length: 15 amino acids. Germline lookup yields CDR1 WSHSY and CDR2 SAAADI. Trimming cost V 6 bases and J 2 bases, with 14 bases left between them. The CDR3 region has the DNA TGCGCCAGCAGGGAGACCTTATCTGGCAATCAGCCCCAGCATTTT. Its protein is CASRETLSGNQPQHF.

This clonotype came up many times. J is TRBJ2-1 and V is TRBV29-1, with D unresolved. From germline, CDR1 is SQVTM and CDR2 ANQGSEA. This CDR3 spans 11 amino acids. Deletions cut 4 bases from V and 10 bases from J, with 11 bases between. As DNA, the CDR3 is TGCAGCGTTGGTCGGCAGCCCGAGCAGTTCTTC. Protein: CSVGRQPEQFF.

Ten or more counts support this clonotype. The chain has TRBV7-8 and TRBJ1-2; 8 bases align to TRBD1. Germline loops: CDR1 SGHVS, CDR2 FQNEAQ. With V trimmed by 1 base and J by 4 bases, 2 bases remained unmatched. This CDR3 contains 14 residues. CDR3 loop: CASSLGDRGYGYTF. Here the CDR3 DNA reads TGTGCCAGCAGCTTAGGAGACAGGGGCTATGGCTACACCTTC.

In this sample, this clonotype turned up many times. This rearrangement joins TRBV18 to TRBJ2-7; 10 bases align to TRBD2. V was pared by 3 bases and J by 5 bases, with 10 bases of the junction left unmatched. Germline assignment: CDR1 KGHSH and CDR2 LQKENI. This CDR3 comprises 16 residues. Written as DNA, the CDR3 is TGTGCCAGCTCACCTCTAACAGGACTAGCGGTAAACGAGCAGTACTTC. Protein: CASSPLTGLAVNEQYF. Looking up the rest from reference TRBV18 and TRBJ2-7 gives the full variable domain: NAGVMQNPRHLVRRRGQEARLRCSPMKGHSHVYWYRQLPEEGLKFMVYLQKENIIDESGMPKERFSAEFPKEGPSILRIQQVVRGDSAAYFCASSPLTGLAVNEQYFGPGTRLTVT.

This clonotype was detected many times. The rearrangement uses TRBV20-1 and TRBJ1-6; D remains unclear. Germline-derived CDR1 and CDR2 are DFQATT and SNEGSKA (reference sequence). Trimming cost V 5 bases and J 9 bases, with 14 bases left between them. This CDR3 comprises 13 residues. This chain's CDR3 is CSAFHSGGSPLHF. DNA for the CDR3: TGCAGTGCTTTCCACAGCGGTGGTTCACCCCTCCACTTT.

This chain joins TRBV6-1 and TRBJ1-1; unclear D gene. The germline V gene encodes CDR1 MNHNS and CDR2 SASEGT. This CDR3 has 15 residues. V was shortened by 2 bases and J by 4 bases, with 14 bases between the two germline ends. This chain's CDR3 is CASSESYSLSTEAFF. CDR3 nucleotide sequence: TGTGCCAGCAGTGAAAGTTACAGCCTAAGCACTGAAGCTTTCTTT.

This clonotype has only a few counts. This rearrangement joins TRBV20-1 to TRBJ2-1; no reliable D call. This CDR3 contains 14 residues. Germline-derived CDR1 and CDR2 are DFQATT and SNEGSKA (reference sequence). V lost 0 bases to trimming and J lost 4 bases, with 10 bases between them. CDR3 coding DNA: TGCAGTGCTAGAGAGCCGACGAGATACAATGAGCAGTTCTTC. Translation: CSAREPTRYNEQFF.

The chain links TRBV11-1 to TRBJ2-5; weak D call: TRBD2 (5 bases). The V and J ends lost 3 bases and 5 bases respectively, with 19 bases between them. The germline gives CDR1 SGHAT, CDR2 FQDESV (reference sequence). There are 16 residues in the CDR3. The CDR3, as DNA: TGTGCCAGCAGCTTGACTCGGACTCCCCCCGGGGAGACCCAGTACTTC. Amino acids: CASSLTRTPPGETQYF.